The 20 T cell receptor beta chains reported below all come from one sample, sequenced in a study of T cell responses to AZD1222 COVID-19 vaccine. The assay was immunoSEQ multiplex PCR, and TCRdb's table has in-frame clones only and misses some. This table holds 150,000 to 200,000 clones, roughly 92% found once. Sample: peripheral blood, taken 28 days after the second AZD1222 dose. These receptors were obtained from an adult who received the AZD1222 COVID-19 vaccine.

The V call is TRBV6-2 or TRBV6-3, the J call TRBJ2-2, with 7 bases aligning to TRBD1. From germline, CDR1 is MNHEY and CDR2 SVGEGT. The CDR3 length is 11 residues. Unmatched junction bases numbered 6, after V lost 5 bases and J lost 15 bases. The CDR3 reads CASSQGQPMFF. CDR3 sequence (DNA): TGTGCCAGCAGTCAGGGACAGCCAATGTTTTTT.

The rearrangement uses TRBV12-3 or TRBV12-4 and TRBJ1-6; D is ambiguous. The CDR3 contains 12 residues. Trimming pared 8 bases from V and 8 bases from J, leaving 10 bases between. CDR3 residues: CASCRSDSPLHF. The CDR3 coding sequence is TGTGCCAGCTGCAGGTCCGATTCACCCCTCCACTTT.

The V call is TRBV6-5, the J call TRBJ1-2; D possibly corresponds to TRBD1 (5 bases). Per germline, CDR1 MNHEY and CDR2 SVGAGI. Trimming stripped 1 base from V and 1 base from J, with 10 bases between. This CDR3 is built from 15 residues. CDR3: CASSYFLDSNYGYTF. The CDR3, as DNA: TGTGCCAGCAGTTACTTCTTAGACAGTAACTATGGCTACACCTTC.

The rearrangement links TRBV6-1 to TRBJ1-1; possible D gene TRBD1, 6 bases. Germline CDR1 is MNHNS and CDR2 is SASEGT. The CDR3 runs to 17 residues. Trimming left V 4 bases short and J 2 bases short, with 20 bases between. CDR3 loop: CASSVIGLRTVNTEAFF. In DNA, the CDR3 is TGTGCCAGCAGTGTTATAGGACTTAGGACAGTCAACACTGAAGCTTTCTTT.

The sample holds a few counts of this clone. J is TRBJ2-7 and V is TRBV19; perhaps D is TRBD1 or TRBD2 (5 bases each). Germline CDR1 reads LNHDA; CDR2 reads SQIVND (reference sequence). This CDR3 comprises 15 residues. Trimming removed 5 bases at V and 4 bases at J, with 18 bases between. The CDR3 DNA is TGTGCCAGTAGTCTACGGGGCCAGAGGGGATACGAGCAGTACTTC. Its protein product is CASSLRGQRGYEQYF.

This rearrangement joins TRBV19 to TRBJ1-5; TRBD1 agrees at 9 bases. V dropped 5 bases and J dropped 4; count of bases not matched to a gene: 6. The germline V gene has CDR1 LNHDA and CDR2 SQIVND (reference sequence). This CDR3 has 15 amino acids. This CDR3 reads CASSGTGTGNQPQHF. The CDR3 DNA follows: TGTGCCAGTAGTGGAACCGGGACAGGGAATCAGCCCCAGCATTTT.

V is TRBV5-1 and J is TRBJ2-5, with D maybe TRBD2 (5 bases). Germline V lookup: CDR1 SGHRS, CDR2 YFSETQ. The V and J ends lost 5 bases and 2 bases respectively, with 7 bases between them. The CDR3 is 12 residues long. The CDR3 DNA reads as TGCGCCAGCAGACCGGGGCAAGAGACCCAGTACTTC. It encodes CASRPGQETQYF.

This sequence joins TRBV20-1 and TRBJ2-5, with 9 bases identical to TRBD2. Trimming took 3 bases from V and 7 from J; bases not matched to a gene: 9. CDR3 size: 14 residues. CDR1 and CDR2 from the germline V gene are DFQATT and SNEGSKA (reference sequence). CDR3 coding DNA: TGCAGTGCTAGTGATAGCGGGGGAGTCATGACCCAGTACTTC. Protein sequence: CSASDSGGVMTQYF.

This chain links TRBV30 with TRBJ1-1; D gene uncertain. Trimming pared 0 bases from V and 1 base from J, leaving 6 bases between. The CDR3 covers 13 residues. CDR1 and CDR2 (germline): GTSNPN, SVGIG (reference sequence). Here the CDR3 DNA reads TGTGCCTGGAGTGTACCCCCGAACACTGAAGCTTTCTTT. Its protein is CAWSVPPNTEAFF.

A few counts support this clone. The CDR3 here is CASNNNMNTEAFF. The CDR3 DNA sequence: TGCGCCAGCAATAACAACATGAACACTGAAGCTTTCTTT. The V and J genes are TRBV10-2 and TRBJ1-1; D gene unclear. The V gene's germline CDR1 is WSHSY and CDR2 SAAADI. Trimming stripped 7 bases from V and 0 bases from J, with 9 bases between. CDR3 length: 13 residues.

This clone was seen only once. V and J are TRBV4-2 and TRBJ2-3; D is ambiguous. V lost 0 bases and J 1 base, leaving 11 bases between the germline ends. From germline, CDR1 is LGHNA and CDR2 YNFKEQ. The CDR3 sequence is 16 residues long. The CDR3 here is CASSQDRGTGTDTQYF. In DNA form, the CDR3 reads TGTGCCAGCAGCCAAGATAGAGGTACGGGCACAGATACGCAGTATTTT.

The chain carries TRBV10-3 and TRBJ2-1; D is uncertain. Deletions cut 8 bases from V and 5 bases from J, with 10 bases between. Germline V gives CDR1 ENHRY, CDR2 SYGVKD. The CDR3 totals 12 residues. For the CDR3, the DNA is TGTGCCATCGGCCGACCCAACAATGAGCAGTTCTTC. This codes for CAIGRPNNEQFF.

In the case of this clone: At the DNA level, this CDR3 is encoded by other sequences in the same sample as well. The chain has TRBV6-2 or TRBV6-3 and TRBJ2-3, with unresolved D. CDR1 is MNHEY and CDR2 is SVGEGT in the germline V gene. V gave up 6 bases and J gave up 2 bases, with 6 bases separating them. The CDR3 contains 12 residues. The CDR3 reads CASSRYTDTQYF. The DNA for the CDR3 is TGTGCCAGCAGCAGGTACACAGATACGCAGTATTTT.

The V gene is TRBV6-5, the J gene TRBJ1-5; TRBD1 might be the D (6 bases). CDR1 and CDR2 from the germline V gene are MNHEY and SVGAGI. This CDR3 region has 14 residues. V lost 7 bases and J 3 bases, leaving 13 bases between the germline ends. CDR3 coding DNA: TGTGCCAGCACTAAGGACAGAATCAATCAGCCCCAGCATTTT. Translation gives CASTKDRINQPQHF.

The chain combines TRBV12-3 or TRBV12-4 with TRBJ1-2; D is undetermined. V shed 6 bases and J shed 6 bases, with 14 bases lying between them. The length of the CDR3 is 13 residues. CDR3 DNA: TGTGCCAGCAGCCCACGACCAACCCATGGCTACACCTTC. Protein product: CASSPRPTHGYTF.

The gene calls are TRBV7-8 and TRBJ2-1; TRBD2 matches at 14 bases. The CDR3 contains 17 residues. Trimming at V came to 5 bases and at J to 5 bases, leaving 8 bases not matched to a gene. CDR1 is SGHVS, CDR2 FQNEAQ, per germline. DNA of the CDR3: TGTGCCAGCAGCCCGGGACTAGCGGGAGACCCTGACAATGAGCAGTTCTTC. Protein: CASSPGLAGDPDNEQFF.

This CDR3 reads CASSLSHTILFF. The CDR3 DNA reads as TGTGCCAGCAGCTTGAGTCATACGATACTGTTCTTC. This sequence joins TRBV11-2 and TRBJ2-1; D unclear. Trimming removed 3 bases at V and 15 bases at J, with 15 bases between. This CDR3 is built from 12 residues. Per the germline V gene, CDR1 is SGHAT and CDR2 is FQNNGV.

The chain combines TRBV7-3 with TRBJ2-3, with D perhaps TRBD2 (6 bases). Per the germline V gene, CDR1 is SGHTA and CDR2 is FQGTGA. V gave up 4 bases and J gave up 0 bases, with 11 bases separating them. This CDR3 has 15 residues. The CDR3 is CASSSHGGSTDTQYF. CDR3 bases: TGTGCCAGCAGCTCCCACGGGGGAAGCACAGATACGCAGTATTTT.

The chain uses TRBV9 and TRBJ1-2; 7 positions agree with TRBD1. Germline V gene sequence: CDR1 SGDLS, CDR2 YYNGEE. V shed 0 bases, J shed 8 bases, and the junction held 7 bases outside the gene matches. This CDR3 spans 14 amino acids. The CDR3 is CASSVDRGFGGYTF. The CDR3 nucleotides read TGTGCCAGCAGCGTAGACAGGGGATTCGGAGGCTACACCTTC.

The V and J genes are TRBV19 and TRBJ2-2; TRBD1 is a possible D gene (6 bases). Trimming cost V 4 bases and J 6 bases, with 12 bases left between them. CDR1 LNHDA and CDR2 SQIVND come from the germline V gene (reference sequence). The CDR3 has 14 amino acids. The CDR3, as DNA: TGTGCCAGTAGTACAGGGGTAGGGTCCGGGGAGCTGTTTTTT. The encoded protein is CASSTGVGSGELFF.